This entry lists 20 T cell receptor beta chains sequenced from one sample in a study of blood T cell repertoires in COVID-19. Here immunoSEQ multiplex PCR was the method, and the copy in TCRdb shows in-frame clones only, minus some. The sample lists about 170,000 clones; around four fifths were seen once. Sequences were obtained from peripheral blood. The receptor set was obtained from a woman aged 80 or over with COVID-19, enrolled during active disease.

V usage is TRBV7-9 and J usage is TRBJ2-3, with D perhaps matching TRBD2 (6 bases). CDR1 is SEHNR and CDR2 is FQNEAQ in the germline V gene (reference sequence). Trimming cost V 4 bases and J 2 bases, with 16 bases left between them. The CDR3 runs 16 residues. CDR3 amino acids: CASSSRDSGNTDTQYF. The CDR3 nucleotides are TGTGCCAGCAGCTCCCGGGACTCGGGAAACACAGATACGCAGTATTTT.

This clone was detected ten times or more. The rearrangement joins TRBV7-9 to TRBJ2-3; tentative D call: TRBD2 (5 bases). From germline, CDR1 is SEHNR and CDR2 FQNEAQ (reference sequence). The CDR3 has 13 amino acids. Trimming cost V 5 bases and J 4 bases, with 10 bases left between them. The CDR3 spells CASSPRGPDTQYF. The DNA for the CDR3 is TGTGCCAGCAGCCCCCGGGGTCCAGATACGCAGTATTTT. Full variable domain (outside the CDR3, taken from reference TRBV7-9 and TRBJ2-3): DTGVSQNPRHKITKRGQNVTFRCDPISEHNRLYWYRQTLGQGPEFLTYFQNEAQLEKSRLLSDRFSAERPKGSFSTLEIQRTEQGDSAMYLCASSPRGPDTQYFGPGTRLTVL.

The chain is built from TRBV5-1 and TRBJ1-6; D may be TRBD1 (5 bases). CDR1 is SGHRS and CDR2 is YFSETQ in the germline V gene. The CDR3 is 14 amino acids. The V end lost 4 bases, the J end lost 8 bases, and 13 bases lay between the germline ends. CDR3 protein: CASSPGAVDSPLHF. Written as DNA, the CDR3 is TGCGCCAGCAGCCCTGGGGCCGTCGATTCACCCCTCCACTTT.

This chain links TRBV19 with TRBJ1-1, with 7 bases identical to TRBD1. Germline V CDR1 and CDR2: LNHDA, SQIVND (reference sequence). This CDR3 region has 15 residues. V lost 4 bases, J lost 6 bases, and 11 bases stayed unmatched. The CDR3 DNA reads TGTGCCAGTAGTAAGGTCGAGGGGGCCGGGTCTGAAGCTTTCTTT. As protein: CASSKVEGAGSEAFF. Using reference TRBV19 and TRBJ1-1 for the parts outside the CDR3, the full variable domain is DGGITQSPKYLFRKEGQNVTLSCEQNLNHDAMYWYRQDPGQGLRLIYYSQIVNDFQKGDIAEGYSVSREKKESFPLTVTSAQKNPTAFYLCASSKVEGAGSEAFFGQGTRLTVV.

The chain uses TRBV18 and TRBJ1-2, with a possible D match to TRBD1 (5 bases). This CDR3 region has 15 residues. The V end was cut by 6 bases, the J end by 4 bases, with 18 bases between. CDR1 is KGHSH, CDR2 LQKENI, per germline. The DNA of the CDR3 is TGTGCCAGCTCCCCAATAATGGACAACTTCTATGGCTACACCTTC. It is translated as CASSPIMDNFYGYTF.

The chain joins TRBV7-9 to TRBJ2-3, with a possible D match to TRBD2 (5 bases). The CDR3 runs to 14 residues. Germline values: CDR1 SEHNR, CDR2 FQNEAQ (reference sequence). V was trimmed by 4 bases and J by 0 bases, leaving 8 bases between them. This chain's CDR3 is CASSYTGSTDTQYF. The DNA for the CDR3 is TGTGCCAGCAGCTATACGGGGAGCACAGATACGCAGTATTTT.

The chain uses TRBV5-1 and TRBJ1-1; 7 bases match TRBD1. With V trimmed by 5 bases and J by 1 base, 2 bases remained unmatched. The CDR3 runs to 13 residues. From germline, CDR1 is SGHRS and CDR2 YFSETQ. CDR3 loop: CASREGANTEAFF. The CDR3 region has the DNA TGCGCCAGCAGAGAGGGGGCGAACACTGAAGCTTTCTTT.

V is TRBV3-1 (or the pseudogene TRBV3-2) and J is TRBJ2-7, with 11 bases matching TRBD1. Losses at the gene ends were 6 bases for V and 2 bases for J; bases not matched to a gene: 6. The CDR3 extends over 15 amino acids. CDR1 LGHDT and CDR2 YNNKEL come from the germline V gene (reference sequence). Here the CDR3 reads CASRGWTGGAYEQYF. The CDR3 DNA reads as TGTGCCAGCAGGGGATGGACAGGGGGCGCCTACGAGCAGTACTTC.

The rearrangement joins TRBV6-5 to TRBJ1-2; 8 bases agree with TRBD1. The CDR3 has 15 residues. Trimming cost V 3 bases and J 7 bases; bases outside gene matches: 10. Germline V gene sequence: CDR1 MNHEY, CDR2 SVGAGI. The CDR3 loop is CASSYTGGSVGGYTF. In DNA, the CDR3 is TGTGCCAGCAGTTATACAGGGGGTAGTGTGGGTGGCTACACCTTC.

This chain links TRBV6-6 with TRBJ2-7, with D tentatively TRBD2 (6 bases). The germline V gene has CDR1 MNHNY and CDR2 SVGAGI (reference sequence). Trimming took off 0 bases at V and 7 bases at J, with 13 bases between the two ends. The CDR3 sequence is 14 residues long. The CDR3 region has the DNA TGTGCCAGCAGTTACTCCCCGGGGGTGGGAGAGCAGTACTTC. Translating gives CASSYSPGVGEQYF.

This clone was seen a single time. The J gene is TRBJ1-6, the V gene TRBV4-1, with TRBD1 identical over 7 bases. Germline V lookup: CDR1 MGHRA, CDR2 YSYEKL. V lost 0 bases and J lost 9; bases outside the gene matches: 8. The CDR3 extends over 16 amino acids. Here the CDR3 DNA reads TGCGCCAGCAGCCAAGAAGGGGGCGGCCGAGGTTCACCCCTCCACTTT. This gives the protein CASSQEGGGRGSPLHF.

V and J are TRBV2 and TRBJ2-7; the D gene is possibly TRBD1 (6 bases). CDR1 is SNHLY, CDR2 FYNNEI, per germline. V lost 2 bases to trimming and J lost 12 bases, with 17 bases between them. CDR3 length equals 13 residues. CDR3 region: CASSESGTPRAYF. The CDR3 DNA is TGTGCCAGCAGTGAATCGGGGACACCAAGGGCGTACTTC.

CDR3 residues: CASRGLAGGSRDEQYF. The CDR3 nucleotides are TGCGCCAGCAGGGGACTAGCGGGGGGGTCGAGGGACGAGCAGTACTTC. The V and J genes are TRBV10-2 and TRBJ2-7, with 16 bases identical to TRBD2. Germline V gene sequence: CDR1 WSHSY, CDR2 SAAADI. V gave up 6 bases and J gave up 5 bases; unmatched junction bases: 7. This CDR3 spans 16 amino acids.

V is TRBV5-1 and J is TRBJ1-2; D remains unclear. The germline V gene encodes CDR1 SGHRS and CDR2 YFSETQ. This CDR3 contains 13 residues. The V and J ends lost 3 bases and 3 bases respectively, with 9 bases between them. DNA of the CDR3: TGCGCCAGCAGCTCCCGAGAAGACTATGGCTACACCTTC. Translated, it gives CASSSREDYGYTF.

The V gene is TRBV27, the J gene TRBJ1-5, with 8 bases fitting TRBD1. V shed 6 bases, J shed 2 bases, and the junction held 6 bases outside the gene matches. Per germline, CDR1 MNHEY and CDR2 SMNVEV (reference sequence). The CDR3 is made up of 15 amino acids. The chain's CDR3 is CASSSGGFGNQPQHF. The CDR3 region has the DNA TGTGCCAGCAGCTCAGGGGGCTTTGGCAATCAGCCCCAGCATTTT.

Points on this clone: Other DNA sequences within the sample encode an identical CDR3. V gene TRBV2 combines with J gene TRBJ1-6; no clear D gene. The CDR3 totals 14 residues. V lost 3 bases to trimming and J lost 0 bases, with 3 bases between them. Germline CDR1 and CDR2: SNHLY and FYNNEI. CDR3 sequence reads: CASSESSYNSPLHF. In nucleotides, the CDR3 is TGTGCCAGCAGTGAGAGCTCCTATAATTCACCCCTCCACTTT.

This clone has more than one count but fewer than ten. The chain employs TRBV19 and TRBJ2-5; 8 positions match TRBD2. Germline V gene lookup returns CDR1 LNHDA and CDR2 SQIVND (reference sequence). CDR3 length equals 16 residues. V was pared by 8 bases and J by 0 bases, with 11 bases of the junction left unmatched. The CDR3 reads CASGTSGNKYQETQYF. The CDR3 nucleotides read TGTGCCAGTGGTACTAGCGGAAATAAGTACCAAGAGACCCAGTACTTC.

This sequence joins TRBV3-1 (or the pseudogene TRBV3-2) and TRBJ2-2, with 7 bases identical to TRBD1. The CDR3 consists of 15 residues. The germline V gene encodes CDR1 LGHDT and CDR2 YNNKEL (reference sequence). J gave up 2 bases and V 4 bases, and 4 bases lay outside the gene matches. The CDR3 DNA follows: TGTGCCAGCAGCCCCCGGGACAGAAACACCGGGGAGCTGTTTTTT. This encodes CASSPRDRNTGELFF.

The chain has TRBV15 and TRBJ2-1; 11 nucleotides line up with TRBD2. CDR1 and CDR2 from the germline V gene are LNHNV and YYDKDF (reference sequence). Trimming at V came to 1 base and at J to 6 bases, leaving 5 bases not matched to a gene. The CDR3 totals 16 residues. CDR3 loop: CATSRGGTSGLNEQFF. In nucleotides, the CDR3 is TGTGCCACCAGCAGAGGAGGGACTAGCGGCCTCAATGAGCAGTTCTTC. The complete variable domain, with remaining parts taken from reference TRBV15 and TRBJ2-1, reads DAMVIQNPRYQVTQFGKPVTLSCSQTLNHNVMYWYQQKSSQAPKLLFHYYDKDFNNEADTPDNFQSRRPNTSFCFLDIRSPGLGDTAMYLCATSRGGTSGLNEQFFGPGTRLTVL.

This chain joins TRBV19 and TRBJ1-3, with TRBD1 matching 8 bases. Germline values: CDR1 LNHDA, CDR2 SQIVND (reference sequence). V dropped 5 bases and J dropped 0; count of bases not matched to a gene: 9. The CDR3 contains 17 residues. The CDR3 sequence: CASSPDRGPTSGNTIYF. The CDR3 coding sequence is TGTGCCAGTAGTCCAGACAGGGGCCCCACCTCTGGAAACACCATATATTTT.